A single sample gave rise to the 17 T cell receptor beta chains below, sequenced in a study of cytomegalovirus exposure and HLA in healthy donors. The PCR contained 60 Vbeta and 13 Jbeta primers. Produced via immunoSEQ multiplex PCR; TCRdb's table is partial and in-frame only. The sample contains 100,000 to 150,000 clones, 74% of which appear only once. The sequencing sample was made of PBMCs. The source is a woman aged 50 to 60 in good health and CMV-seropositive.

The J gene is TRBJ2-3, the V gene TRBV10-1; D ambiguous. Germline V gene lookup returns CDR1 WNHNN and CDR2 SYGVQD (reference sequence). This CDR3 comprises 13 residues. V shed 2 bases and J shed 1 base, with 4 bases lying between them. The CDR3 is CASSEAGTDTQYF. In DNA, the CDR3 is TGCGCCAGCAGTGAGGCAGGCACAGATACGCAGTATTTT.

J is TRBJ1-3 and V is TRBV5-1; 9 nucleotides agree with TRBD1. J was trimmed by 10 bases and V by 4 bases; bases with no gene match: 9. CDR1 is SGHRS and CDR2 is YFSETQ in the germline V gene. CDR3 length: 14 residues. This chain's CDR3 is CASSGDREGRTIYF. In DNA form, the CDR3 reads TGCGCCAGCAGCGGGGACAGGGAAGGAAGGACCATATATTTT.

V usage is TRBV5-1 and J usage is TRBJ2-2; 9 nucleotides match TRBD2. Germline trimming cut 3 bases from V and 5 bases from J; bases unmatched to any gene: 5. The CDR3 is made up of 15 amino acids. CDR1 and CDR2 from the germline V gene are SGHRS and YFSETQ. The CDR3 here is CASSSGLARTGELFF. Here the CDR3 DNA reads TGCGCCAGCAGCTCCGGACTAGCGAGAACCGGGGAGCTGTTTTTT.

The chain couples TRBV28 to TRBJ2-2; tentative D call: TRBD1 (6 bases). There are 15 residues in the CDR3. Between the trimmed V and J ends, which lost 4 bases and 0 bases, there was a span of 9 bases. Looked up from germline, CDR1 is MDHEN and CDR2 is SYDVKM. In nucleotides, the CDR3 is TGTGCCAGCAGTTCCGGGACAACGAACACCGGGGAGCTGTTTTTT. It encodes CASSSGTTNTGELFF. Looking up the rest from reference TRBV28 and TRBJ2-2 gives the full variable domain: DVKVTQSSRYLVKRTGEKVFLECVQDMDHENMFWYRQDPGLGLRLIYFSYDVKMKEKGDIPEGYSVSREKKERFSLILESASTNQTSMYLCASSSGTTNTGELFFGEGSRLTVL.

The V gene is TRBV6-5, the J gene TRBJ2-1; TRBD2 aligns across 16 bases. The V segment lost 6 bases and the J segment 14 bases; nucleotides outside the gene matches: 10. Germline CDR1 and CDR2: MNHEY and SVGAGI. The CDR3 length is 15 residues. CDR3 DNA: TGTGCCAGCAGGGGGACTAGCGGGGGGGCTGTCCCCGAGTTCTTC. It translates to CASRGTSGGAVPEFF.

The chain couples TRBV6-5 to TRBJ2-5; TRBD2 might be the D (5 bases). V was shortened by 2 bases and J by 5 bases, with 12 bases between the two germline ends. This CDR3 is 14 amino acids long. Germline CDR1 and CDR2: MNHEY and SVGAGI. DNA for the CDR3: TGTGCCAGCAGTTACGTAGGAGGCGGGGAGACCCAGTACTTC. Translation gives CASSYVGGGETQYF.

This CDR3 reads CASSLGRREQYF. DNA of the CDR3: TGTGCCAGCAGCTTGGGTAGGAGAGAGCAGTACTTC. The chain joins TRBV5-6 to TRBJ2-5, with D unclear. This CDR3 is 12 amino acids long. V was shortened by 0 bases and J by 11 bases, with 11 bases between the two germline ends. Germline lookup yields CDR1 SGHDT and CDR2 YYEEEE.

The V gene is TRBV5-5, the J gene TRBJ2-7; perhaps TRBD1 as D (5 bases). Trimming removed 1 base at V and 0 bases at J, with 11 bases between. From germline, CDR1 is SGHKS and CDR2 YYEKEE (reference sequence). The CDR3 totals 15 residues. The CDR3 is CASSLKGSNSYEQYF. The CDR3 coding sequence is TGTGCCAGCAGCTTGAAGGGGTCGAACTCCTACGAGCAGTACTTC. Looking up the rest from reference TRBV5-5 and TRBJ2-7 gives the full variable domain: DAGVTQSPTHLIKTRGQQVTLRCSPISGHKSVSWYQQVLGQGPQFIFQYYEKEERGRGNFPDRFSARQFPNYSSELNVNALLLGDSALYLCASSLKGSNSYEQYFGPGTRLTVT.

There are a few counts of this clone. In DNA, the CDR3 is TGTGCCATCAGTGGTGTTGGAGGATCCCTGTCCTACAATGAGCAGTTCTTC. Amino acid sequence: CAISGVGGSLSYNEQFF. This chain links TRBV10-3 with TRBJ2-1; the D gene is possibly TRBD2 (5 bases). Per the germline V gene, CDR1 is ENHRY and CDR2 is SYGVKD. This CDR3 region has 17 residues. Deletions cut 4 bases from V and 1 base from J, with 17 bases between.

The chain is built from TRBV6-6 and TRBJ2-1; 8 positions match TRBD2. The CDR3 length is 16 residues. Unmatched junction bases numbered 5, after V lost 0 bases and J lost 4 bases. CDR1 and CDR2 (germline): MNHNY, SVGAGI (reference sequence). CDR3 amino acids: CASSYSTAGGYNEQFF. DNA for the CDR3: TGTGCCAGCAGTTACTCGACGGCGGGGGGATACAATGAGCAGTTCTTC.

This clone was seen more than once but under ten times. The chain couples TRBV7-6 to TRBJ1-3, with D possibly TRBD1 on 5 matching bases. CDR3 length: 15 amino acids. CDR1 is SGHVS and CDR2 is FNYEAQ in the germline V gene. Trimming stripped 4 bases from V and 2 bases from J, with 12 bases between. CDR3: CASSSPRQPGNTIYF. In DNA, the CDR3 is TGTGCCAGCAGCTCCCCTAGACAGCCTGGAAACACCATATATTTT.

V gene TRBV7-6 combines with J gene TRBJ1-3; no clear D gene. With 7 bases removed from V and 0 bases from J, the gap between germline ends came to 13 bases. Germline V gene lookup returns CDR1 SGHVS and CDR2 FNYEAQ. The CDR3 runs to 15 residues. The DNA of the CDR3 is TGTGCCAGCACCACCGAGTGGAGCTCTGGAAACACCATATATTTT. Amino acids: CASTTEWSSGNTIYF.

The CDR3 region has the DNA TGTGCCAGCAGAGGACAGCCGGGACAGCTTGCCGGGAACCCCTACGAGCAGTACTTC. It translates to CASRGQPGQLAGNPYEQYF. The genes are TRBV2 and TRBJ2-7; TRBD1 agrees at 7 bases. Trimming at V came to 6 bases and at J to 2 bases, leaving 22 bases not matched to a gene. CDR1 is SNHLY, CDR2 FYNNEI, per germline. The CDR3 loop spans 19 amino acids.

The chain uses TRBV7-9 and TRBJ1-4; TRBD1 matches at 7 bases. The J segment lost 5 bases and the V segment lost 4 bases, leaving 1 base of the junction unmatched. Germline V CDR1 and CDR2: SEHNR, FQNEAQ (reference sequence). The CDR3 is 13 amino acids. CDR3 in DNA: TGTGCCAGCAGCTCGGACAGGAATGAAAAACTGTTTTTT. Translated, it gives CASSSDRNEKLFF.

The J gene is TRBJ1-5, the V gene TRBV19; D is unclear. CDR1 is LNHDA, CDR2 SQIVND, per germline (reference sequence). V lost 3 bases, J lost 7 bases, and 16 bases lay in between. The CDR3 loop spans 15 amino acids. Written as DNA, the CDR3 is TGTGCCAGTAGTATTATGCGAGCCTACGCCCAGCCCCAGCATTTT. Its protein product is CASSIMRAYAQPQHF.

This clone was seen a handful of times. The gene calls are TRBV4-1 and TRBJ2-7, with D perhaps matching TRBD1 (6 bases). V was cut by 4 bases and J by 3 bases, with 13 bases left in between. The CDR3 sequence is 14 residues long. CDR1 and CDR2 from the germline V gene are MGHRA and YSYEKL. This CDR3 reads CASSRGTGNYEQYF. CDR3 in DNA: TGCGCCAGCAGCCGGGGAACAGGGAACTACGAGCAGTACTTC.

V is TRBV4-1 and J is TRBJ1-5, with D possibly matching TRBD1 (5 bases). CDR3 size: 15 residues. The germline V and J ends were trimmed by 0 bases and 5 bases, with 11 bases remaining between them. Germline-derived CDR1 and CDR2 are MGHRA and YSYEKL. The CDR3 is CASSQDYGGDQPQHF. The CDR3 coding sequence is TGCGCCAGCAGCCAAGATTATGGGGGGGATCAGCCCCAGCATTTT.